This TCR beta chain was observed in a study of OX40 agonist ivuxolimab in advanced cancers. This clone appeared a few times. Its matching antigen is unknown. TCRdb keeps only in-frame clones here, not all; method: immunoSEQ multiplex PCR. Among over 15,000 clones listed, 81% were seen once. Study results and caveats: At 0.1 to 3.0 mg/kg and by week 6, CD4+ and CD8+ T cells in the blood had expanded clonally.

The V gene lost 1 base and the J gene lost 11 bases, with 12 bases spanning the gap. Per the germline V gene, CDR1 is SEHNR and CDR2 is FQNEAQ (reference sequence). The CDR3 totals 12 residues. The clonotype was recovered from an adult with an advanced solid tumor such as melanoma, head and neck, liver or kidney cancer. The chain combines TRBV7-9 with TRBJ2-7; D uncertain. The sample was CD4+ or CD8+ T cells sorted from blood, taken in a trial of the OX40 agonist ivuxolimab. The CDR3 loop reads CASSLGPREEYF. In DNA, the CDR3 is TGTGCCAGCAGCTTAGGTCCCCGTGAGGAGTACTTC.